This T cell receptor (beta chain) emerged from a study of T cells after yellow fever vaccination. Regarding the study as a whole: Most clones from primary vaccination resurfaced after the booster (96% CD4, 70% to 90% CD8). Clonotype sharing between CD4 and CD8 compartments was small. A weaker but faster secondary response was observed, peaking on day 5 versus 15.

A universal primer site and UMIs were added as TCR cDNA was made by 5'RACE template switching. TCRdb processed the 5' RACE reads anew with MiXCR; each CDR3 protein has one entry. Of 96,000 or so distinct CDR3 sequences in the sample, about 8.8% were seen once. The CDR3 covers 15 residues. V trimming: 4 bases; J trimming: 6 bases; junction bases outside the gene matches: 8. The germline V gene encodes CDR1 MNHEY and CDR2 SVGAGI. The chain carries TRBV6-5 and TRBJ2-5, with TRBD2 matching 10 bases. The sequence was collected from a man aged 18 to 30 who received the YFV17D yellow fever vaccine. Sequenced here: CD8+ T cells not binding an NS4B(214-222) dextramer, sorted from PBMCs, sampled less than 16 days after the first yellow fever vaccination. The CDR3 region is CASSWSGGDSKTQYF. The CDR3 region has the DNA TGTGCCAGCAGTTGGAGCGGGGGGGATTCGAAGACCCAGTACTTC.